One and the same sample provided the 26 T cell receptor beta chains below, sequenced in a study of OX40 agonist ivuxolimab in advanced cancers. Produced via immunoSEQ multiplex PCR; TCRdb's table is partial and in-frame only. The table has under 95,000 clones, approximately 81% seen once. This specimen consisted of CD4+ or CD8+ T cells sorted from blood, obtained in a trial of the OX40 agonist ivuxolimab. Source of these receptors: an adult with an advanced solid tumor such as melanoma, head and neck, liver or kidney cancer.

The chain recombines TRBV11-3 with TRBJ1-5; D not resolved. V lost 1 base, J lost 4 bases, and 14 bases lay in between. The CDR3 has 16 residues. Looked up from germline, CDR1 is SGHNT and CDR2 is YENEEA. CDR3 coding DNA: TGTGCCAGCAGCTTAGGCTTGTCGCGAGGGAATCAGCCCCAGCATTTT. Protein sequence: CASSLGLSRGNQPQHF.

The J gene is TRBJ2-7, the V gene TRBV6-5; no firm D call. V lost 6 bases to trimming and J lost 3 bases, with 9 bases between them. The CDR3 contains 12 residues. Germline values: CDR1 MNHEY, CDR2 SVGAGI. CDR3 coding DNA: TGTGCCAGCAGCCCCCGCGGCTACGAGCAGTACTTC. Translated: CASSPRGYEQYF.

This chain links TRBV6-5 with TRBJ2-7, with D perhaps TRBD1 (6 bases). The CDR3 length is 13 residues. The germline V gene encodes CDR1 MNHEY and CDR2 SVGAGI. V lost 2 bases and J lost 1, with 6 bases in between. The CDR3 sequence: CASSYDRSYEQYF. The CDR3 bases are TGTGCCAGCAGTTACGACAGGTCCTACGAGCAGTACTTC.

The rearrangement uses TRBV11-2 and TRBJ2-7, with 10 bases that match TRBD2. Germline CDR1 SGHAT, CDR2 FQNNGV. The CDR3 sequence is 17 residues long. The junction had 12 bases not matched to a gene; V was cut back by 5 bases and J by 2 bases. CDR3 protein: CASSAHFLTSGTYEQYF. The CDR3 region has the DNA TGTGCCAGCAGCGCCCATTTTCTTACTAGCGGGACCTACGAGCAGTACTTC.

This clone was found a few times. The V call is TRBV7-9, the J call TRBJ2-3, with unresolved D. Per the germline V gene, CDR1 is SEHNR and CDR2 is FQNEAQ (reference sequence). The CDR3 has 16 amino acids. The germline V and J ends were trimmed by 1 base and 0 bases, with 11 bases remaining between them. CDR3 in amino acids: CASSLGVGMSTDTQYF. CDR3 nucleotide sequence: TGTGCCAGCAGCTTAGGTGTAGGGATGAGCACAGATACGCAGTATTTT.

Written as DNA, the CDR3 is TGTGCCACCAGCAGAGATTGGAGGGGGCCCTACGAGCAGTACTTC. It is translated as CATSRDWRGPYEQYF. The V call is TRBV15, the J call TRBJ2-7, with a possible D match to TRBD1 (7 bases). Per germline, CDR1 LNHNV and CDR2 YYDKDF (reference sequence). The germline V and J ends were trimmed by 0 bases and 2 bases, with 11 bases remaining between them. The CDR3 consists of 15 residues.

Comments on this clone: This sample also contains other DNA sequences that code for the same CDR3. This chain connects TRBV7-9 to TRBJ2-7; unclear D gene. The CDR3 extends over 11 amino acids. CDR1 is SEHNR and CDR2 is FQNEAQ in the germline V gene (reference sequence). Trimming pared 1 base from V and 5 bases from J, leaving 3 bases between. The CDR3 is CASSLVHEQYF. The CDR3 bases are TGTGCCAGCAGCTTAGTCCACGAGCAGTACTTC.

The chain combines TRBV11-3 with TRBJ2-7; 8 bases are shared with TRBD1. The length of the CDR3 is 14 residues. The ends lost 4 bases at V and 5 bases at J; junction bases unmatched: 7. Germline V lookup: CDR1 SGHNT, CDR2 YENEEA. The CDR3 nucleotides read TGTGCCAGCAGCTCGGGACAGGAGTTCCACGAGCAGTACTTC. This encodes CASSSGQEFHEQYF.

The DNA for the CDR3 is TGTGCCAGCAGCCCACCGGACCTTTTTTCGGGGGAGCAGTACTTC. As protein: CASSPPDLFSGEQYF. V gene TRBV5-6 combines with J gene TRBJ2-7; D is perhaps TRBD2 (5 bases). CDR1 and CDR2 (germline): SGHDT, YYEEEE. This CDR3 is built from 15 residues. The ends were cut back, 4 bases at V and 7 bases at J, with 21 bases in the middle.

The chain couples TRBV7-9 to TRBJ2-7; weak D call: TRBD2 (5 bases). The CDR3 has 15 residues. The V gene's germline CDR1 is SEHNR and CDR2 FQNEAQ (reference sequence). The V end lost 5 bases, the J end lost 3 bases, and 17 bases lay between the germline ends. In DNA, the CDR3 is TGTGCCAGCAGCCCCCCCAGCCCCACTAGCTACGAGCAGTACTTC. Translation gives CASSPPSPTSYEQYF.

This chain uses TRBV5-8 with TRBJ1-2; 10 positions agree with TRBD1. Germline V gene lookup returns CDR1 SGHTS and CDR2 YDEGEE. The CDR3 spans 15 residues. Trimming took 3 bases from V and 4 from J; bases not matched to a gene: 6. The CDR3 DNA reads as TGTGCCAGCAGCTCAGGACAGGGGGTGGTCTATGGCTACACCTTC. Translated, it gives CASSSGQGVVYGYTF.

The chain is built from TRBV19 and TRBJ2-1; D is ambiguous. The germline CDR1 and CDR2 sequences are LNHDA and SQIVND (reference sequence). V dropped 0 bases and J dropped 10 bases, with 13 bases sitting between them. The CDR3 contains 14 residues. Written as DNA, the CDR3 is TGTGCCAGTAGTATAGATTTCTCATTCCGGGAGCAGTTCTTC. Protein: CASSIDFSFREQFF.

The chain combines TRBV6-4 with TRBJ1-1; D perhaps matches TRBD1 (5 bases). CDR3 length: 13 residues. Germline CDR1 reads MRHNA; CDR2 reads SNTAGT. The ends were cut back, 5 bases at V and 0 bases at J, with 7 bases in the middle. CDR3 in amino acids: CASSRQMNTEAFF. The DNA of the CDR3 is TGTGCCAGCAGTCGACAGATGAACACTGAAGCTTTCTTT.

V usage is TRBV5-4 and J usage is TRBJ1-1; 12 bases align to TRBD1. Germline loops: CDR1 SGHNT, CDR2 YYREEE (reference sequence). The length of the CDR3 is 15 residues. V was pared by 3 bases and J by 5 bases, with 5 bases of the junction left unmatched. The CDR3 DNA sequence: TGTGCCAGCAGCTCCGGGACAGGGGGCTCGACTGAAGCTTTCTTT. This sequence encodes CASSSGTGGSTEAFF. The full variable domain, rest sourced from reference TRBV5-4 and TRBJ1-1, is ETGVTQSPTHLIKTRGQQVTLRCSSQSGHNTVSWYQQALGQGPQFIFQYYREEENGRGNFPPRFSGLQFPNYSSELNVNALELDDSALYLCASSSGTGGSTEAFFGQGTRLTVV.

This clone was observed once. The chain carries TRBV21-1 and TRBJ1-2. TRBV21-1 is given as a pseudogene. The length of the CDR3 is 14 residues. DNA of the CDR3: TGTGCCAGCAGTCCCGGACTGAGGGGCTATGGCTACACCTTC. Translation gives CASSPGLRGYGYTF.

The gene calls are TRBV28 and TRBJ2-5; the match to TRBD2 covers 10 bases. With 4 bases clipped from V and 0 bases from J, the junction kept 5 bases outside the gene matches. Germline CDR1 is MDHEN and CDR2 is SYDVKM. This CDR3 comprises 16 residues. The CDR3 spells CASSSLTSGNQETQYF. CDR3 bases: TGTGCCAGCAGTTCCCTTACTAGCGGGAACCAAGAGACCCAGTACTTC. Variable domain in full (rest from reference TRBV28 and TRBJ2-5): DVKVTQSSRYLVKRTGEKVFLECVQDMDHENMFWYRQDPGLGLRLIYFSYDVKMKEKGDIPEGYSVSREKKERFSLILESASTNQTSMYLCASSSLTSGNQETQYFGPGTRLLVL.

The chain recombines TRBV21-1 with TRBJ2-7; TRBD2, the table's D call, was not compared with the DNA. TRBV21-1 counts as a pseudogene. The CDR3 spans 16 residues. As DNA, the CDR3 is TGTGCCAGCCGCGGGATGAAACCCGGACCCCACTACGAGCAGTACTTC. Protein product: CASRGMKPGPHYEQYF.

Judged by abundance, this clone is medium-sized. This chain connects TRBV19 to TRBJ1-2; D not certain. Germline-derived CDR1 and CDR2 are LNHDA and SQIVND (reference sequence). Between the trimmed V and J ends, which lost 5 bases and 8 bases, there was a span of 12 bases. The CDR3 loop spans 12 amino acids. CDR3 sequence (DNA): TGTGCCAGTAGTGTCCGGAGTAGGGGCTACACCTTC. Its translation is CASSVRSRGYTF.

The chain is built from TRBV29-1 and TRBJ1-3; D remains unclear. The CDR3 has 14 residues. Trimming cost V 3 bases and J 2 bases, with 11 bases left between them. CDR1 SQVTM and CDR2 ANQGSEA come from the germline V gene. The CDR3 loop reads CSVDPPGTGNTIYF. The CDR3 nucleotides read TGCAGCGTTGATCCCCCAGGAACTGGAAACACCATATATTTT.

The chain carries TRBV2 and TRBJ1-1; 8 bases fit TRBD1. The germline gives CDR1 SNHLY, CDR2 FYNNEI. Losses at the gene ends were 7 bases for V and 5 bases for J; bases not matched to a gene: 6. The CDR3 length is 13 residues. For the CDR3, the DNA is TGTGCCAGCACCAAGGACAGGGAGACTGAAGCTTTCTTT. Translating it yields CASTKDRETEAFF.

This chain uses TRBV6-6 with TRBJ2-1, with D maybe TRBD1 (6 bases). This CDR3 contains 13 residues. Germline V gene data show CDR1 as MNHNY and CDR2 as SVGAGI (reference sequence). V was trimmed by 5 bases and J by 5 bases, leaving 10 bases between them. The CDR3 region is CASSLRGNNEQFF. The CDR3 region has the DNA TGTGCCAGCAGTCTTAGGGGGAACAATGAGCAGTTCTTC.

The chain combines TRBV5-1 with TRBJ2-1, with 10 bases lining up with TRBD2. The CDR3 sequence is 16 residues long. Germline CDR1 is SGHRS and CDR2 is YFSETQ. With 3 bases clipped from V and 5 bases from J, the junction kept 8 bases outside the gene matches. The CDR3 region is CASSSYGTSVNNEQFF. The DNA of the CDR3 is TGCGCCAGCAGCTCTTACGGGACTAGCGTTAACAATGAGCAGTTCTTC.

A single count supports this clone. The chain recombines TRBV28 with TRBJ1-2, with D perhaps TRBD1 (5 bases). This CDR3 contains 14 residues. Trimming stripped 3 bases from V and 4 bases from J, with 12 bases between. In germline, CDR1 is MDHEN, CDR2 SYDVKM. The CDR3: CASSLLGRVYGYTF. CDR3 nucleotides: TGTGCCAGCAGTTTGTTAGGCAGGGTCTATGGCTACACCTTC.

The chain combines TRBV2 with TRBJ2-3; 8 bases fit TRBD2. J gave up 0 bases and V 5 bases, and 4 bases lay outside the gene matches. This CDR3 has 15 amino acids. Germline CDR1 reads SNHLY; CDR2 reads FYNNEI. The CDR3 DNA reads as TGTGCCAGCAGTTCGTCTAGCGGGAGCACAGATACGCAGTATTTT. Protein sequence: CASSSSSGSTDTQYF.

The chain couples TRBV7-2 to TRBJ2-4; no clear D. Germline V gene sequence: CDR1 SGHTA, CDR2 FQGNSA. This CDR3 contains 16 residues. Trimming left V 1 base short and J 6 bases short, with 16 bases between. The CDR3 DNA follows: TGTGCCAGCAGCTTAGTAGGAAGGGCGAGGTTAAACATTCAGTACTTC. Protein sequence: CASSLVGRARLNIQYF. Filled out from reference TRBV7-2 and TRBJ2-4, the complete variable domain reads GAGVSQSPSNKVTEKGKDVELRCDPISGHTALYWYRQSLGQGLEFLIYFQGNSAPDKSGLPSDRFSAERTGGSVSTLTIQRTQQEDSAVYLCASSLVGRARLNIQYFGAGTRLSVL.

A single count supports this clone. J is TRBJ1-2 and V is TRBV10-2; possibly TRBD1 for D (6 bases). Trimming removed 4 bases at V and 8 bases at J, with 26 bases between. This CDR3 has 17 amino acids. The germline V gene encodes CDR1 WSHSY and CDR2 SAAADI. The CDR3: CASSVDHAQGVRGGYTF. The CDR3 DNA follows: TGCGCCAGCAGTGTGGACCACGCCCAGGGAGTAAGGGGGGGCTACACCTTC.